These 19 T cell receptor beta chains share one sample of origin, sequenced in a study of T cells in localized non-small cell lung cancer. TCRdb keeps only in-frame clones here, not all; method: immunoSEQ multiplex PCR. The sample lists 1,400 to 1,500 clones, roughly 18% seen once, with 10% to 15% in the top ten. The specimen comprised normal lung tissue next to the tumor, sampled before any cancer treatment. These receptors were obtained from a female donor of 60 years or more with stage II lung adenocarcinoma.

This clone has a handful of counts. The chain joins TRBV5-1 to TRBJ2-5; tentatively, D is TRBD2 (5 bases). Trimming removed 4 bases from V and 2 bases from J, with 21 bases in between. The germline CDR1 and CDR2 sequences are SGHRS and YFSETQ. The CDR3 contains 17 residues. The CDR3 loop is CASSQPPFQAVQETQYF. As DNA, the CDR3 is TGCGCCAGCAGCCAACCCCCTTTTCAAGCGGTACAAGAGACCCAGTACTTC.

This chain joins TRBV29-1 and TRBJ2-5; 11 bases align to TRBD2. The CDR3 sequence is 12 residues long. Germline V gene sequence: CDR1 SQVTM, CDR2 ANQGSEA. With V trimmed by 8 bases and J by 5 bases, 4 bases remained unmatched. In DNA form, the CDR3 reads TGCAGCTTACTAGCGGGAGACGAGACCCAGTACTTC. Translation gives CSLLAGDETQYF. Together with reference TRBV29-1 and TRBJ2-5, the CDR3 gives the full variable domain: SAVISQKPSRDICQRGTSLTIQCQVDSQVTMMFWYRQQPGQSLTLIATANQGSEATYESGFVIDKFPISRPNLTFSTLTVSNMSPEDSSIYLCSLLAGDETQYFGPGTRLLVL.

By sample fraction, this clone is medium-sized (0.01 to 0.1%). The chain links TRBV11-3 to TRBJ2-1; 11 bases match TRBD2. CDR3 length: 19 amino acids. CDR1 is SGHNT, CDR2 YENEEA, per germline. V gave up 2 bases and J gave up 0 bases; unmatched junction bases: 9. The CDR3 is CASSLLTGTSGSSYNEQFF. For the CDR3, the DNA is TGTGCCAGCAGCTTACTTACCGGGACTAGCGGAAGCTCCTACAATGAGCAGTTCTTC.

The V gene is TRBV6-8, the J gene TRBJ1-1; D gene unclear. Looked up from germline, CDR1 is MNHGY and CDR2 is SAAAGT. The CDR3 sequence is 12 residues long. The germline V and J ends were trimmed by 6 bases and 4 bases, with 9 bases remaining between them. CDR3: CASSRASTEAFF. CDR3 sequence (DNA): TGTGCCAGCAGCCGGGCGAGCACTGAAGCTTTCTTT.

This rearrangement joins TRBV23-1 to TRBJ2-7; TRBD2 is a possible D gene (5 bases). TRBV23-1 is an ORF, with its function uncertain. The CDR3 consists of 13 residues. Trimming cost V 6 bases and J 6 bases, with 15 bases left between them. The CDR3 reads CASSPGGFFEQYF. CDR3 DNA: TGCGCCAGCAGCCCCGGCGGGTTCTTCGAGCAGTACTTC.

This clone was detected a few times. The chain carries TRBV28 and TRBJ1-2; possibly TRBD1 for D (5 bases). CDR1 and CDR2 (germline): MDHEN, SYDVKM. Trimming stripped 5 bases from V and 4 bases from J, with 14 bases between. The CDR3 spans 14 residues. CDR3 in DNA: TGTGCCAGCAGTAGCGGGGGGGTCGGCTATGGCTACACCTTC. Amino acid sequence: CASSSGGVGYGYTF.

This chain uses TRBV11-3 with TRBJ1-6; 9 bases agree with TRBD1. With 2 bases clipped from V and 9 bases from J, the junction kept 5 bases outside the gene matches. Germline loops: CDR1 SGHNT, CDR2 YENEEA. This CDR3 comprises 15 residues. The CDR3 loop is CASSLQGQGISPLHF. The CDR3 DNA reads as TGTGCCAGCAGCTTACAGGGACAGGGCATTTCACCCCTCCACTTT. The variable domain in full, with the rest retrieved from reference TRBV11-3 and TRBJ1-6, is EAGVVQSPRYKIIEKKQPVAFWCNPISGHNTLYWYLQNLGQGPELLIRYENEEAVDDSQLPKDRFSAERLKGVDSTLKIQPAELGDSAVYLCASSLQGQGISPLHFGNGTRLTVT.

This clone was detected only once. The chain is built from TRBV19 and TRBJ2-3; TRBD2 matches at 7 bases. Germline assignment: CDR1 LNHDA and CDR2 SQIVND (reference sequence). With V trimmed by 5 bases and J by 0 bases, 5 bases remained unmatched. The CDR3 loop spans 15 amino acids. This CDR3 reads CASSPSGRSTDTQYF. Written as DNA, the CDR3 is TGTGCCAGTAGTCCTAGCGGACGGAGCACAGATACGCAGTATTTT.

This chain links TRBV5-1 with TRBJ2-5, with D perhaps TRBD1 or TRBD2 (5 bases each). Germline lookup yields CDR1 SGHRS and CDR2 YFSETQ. The CDR3 contains 14 residues. With 0 bases removed from V and 5 bases from J, the gap between germline ends came to 11 bases. The CDR3 nucleotides are TGCGCCAGCAGCTTGGCTGGGGGTGTTGAGACCCAGTACTTC. Its protein product is CASSLAGGVETQYF. The variable domain in full, completed from reference TRBV5-1 and TRBJ2-5, reads KAGVTQTPRYLIKTRGQQVTLSCSPISGHRSVSWYQQTPGQGLQFLFEYFSETQRNKGNFPGRFSGRQFSNSRSEMNVSTLELGDSALYLCASSLAGGVETQYFGPGTRLLVL.

This clone has more than one count but fewer than ten. The rearrangement uses TRBV30 and TRBJ2-5, with TRBD1 matching 7 bases. In germline, CDR1 is GTSNPN, CDR2 SVGIG (reference sequence). With V trimmed by 3 bases and J by 2 bases, 3 bases remained unmatched. This CDR3 spans 13 amino acids. CDR3 loop: CAWSETGQETQYF. The CDR3 region has the DNA TGTGCCTGGAGCGAGACAGGGCAAGAGACCCAGTACTTC. Together with reference TRBV30 and TRBJ2-5, the CDR3 gives the full variable domain: SQTIHQWPATLVQPVGSPLSLECTVEGTSNPNLYWYRQAAGRGLQLLFYSVGIGQISSEVPQNLSASRPQDRQFILSSKKLLLSDSGFYLCAWSETGQETQYFGPGTRLLVL.

This clone was found a few times. This chain links TRBV7-7 with TRBJ2-1; 8 bases agree with TRBD1. V gave up 5 bases and J gave up 0 bases; unmatched junction bases: 3. Germline CDR1 SSHAT, CDR2 FNYEAQ (reference sequence). The CDR3 spans 15 residues. The CDR3 protein is CASSGQGYSYNEQFF. The DNA for the CDR3 is TGTGCCAGCAGCGGACAGGGATACTCCTACAATGAGCAGTTCTTC.

The chain is built from TRBV29-1 and TRBJ2-7; D is ambiguous. The CDR3 spans 12 residues. The V and J ends lost 6 bases and 6 bases respectively, with 15 bases between them. CDR1 and CDR2 from the germline V gene are SQVTM and ANQGSEA. The CDR3 DNA follows: TGCAGCGTCCGGACCGGATTCAGCGAGCAGTACTTC. Its translation is CSVRTGFSEQYF.

This clone is classed as medium-sized. This sequence joins TRBV11-3 and TRBJ2-1; D not resolved. Germline V CDR1 and CDR2: SGHNT, YENEEA. The CDR3 totals 14 residues. V lost 6 bases and J lost 7, with 16 bases in between. CDR3 sequence reads: CASSPGFAMNEQFF. The CDR3, as DNA: TGTGCCAGCAGTCCTGGATTCGCAATGAATGAGCAGTTCTTC.

This chain joins TRBV30 and TRBJ1-1; D is ambiguous. With 0 bases removed from V and 8 bases from J, the gap between germline ends came to 13 bases. Germline V gene data show CDR1 as GTSNPN and CDR2 as SVGIG (reference sequence). The CDR3 totals 13 residues. Here the CDR3 DNA reads TGTGCCTGGAGTGTGGATCTCACCCAGGAAGCTTTCTTT. Amino acids: CAWSVDLTQEAFF.

This clone is judged medium-sized. The chain carries TRBV9 and TRBJ2-7; perhaps TRBD1 as D (5 bases). V lost 0 bases and J lost 1, with 14 bases in between. The CDR3 sequence is 16 residues long. The germline gives CDR1 SGDLS, CDR2 YYNGEE. The CDR3 DNA reads TGTGCCAGCAGCGTAGAAGGGCAGGGAAAATCCTACGAGCAGTACTTC. Translation gives CASSVEGQGKSYEQYF.

This clone was observed a handful of times. This sequence joins TRBV11-3 and TRBJ1-3; D gene uncertain. In germline, CDR1 is SGHNT, CDR2 YENEEA. V was cut by 2 bases and J by 1 base, with 6 bases left in between. The CDR3 covers 14 residues. The CDR3 region has the DNA TGTGCCAGCAGCTTATTAGGGTCTGGAAACACCATATATTTT. It is translated as CASSLLGSGNTIYF.

This clone ranks as medium-sized. The chain couples TRBV11-3 to TRBJ1-1; D ambiguous. The ends were cut back, 5 bases at V and 0 bases at J, with 13 bases in the middle. CDR1 is SGHNT, CDR2 YENEEA, per germline. This CDR3 is 15 amino acids long. CDR3 in amino acids: CASSPPALMNTEAFF. The CDR3 DNA follows: TGTGCCAGCAGCCCCCCGGCCCTTATGAACACTGAAGCTTTCTTT.

V and J are TRBV12-5 and TRBJ2-1; TRBD2 might be the D (5 bases). The CDR3 spans 11 residues. Trimming took 6 bases from V and 8 from J, leaving 8 bases between them. In germline, CDR1 is LGHNT, CDR2 FRNRAP. The DNA for the CDR3 is TGTGCTAGTGGCTCGGGATATGAGCAGTTCTTC. It specifies CASGSGYEQFF.

The rearrangement links TRBV6-8 to TRBJ2-1; 12 nucleotides line up with TRBD2. Germline CDR1 and CDR2: MNHGY and SAAAGT. V lost 6 bases, J lost 5 bases, and 2 bases stayed unmatched. This CDR3 comprises 14 residues. Here the CDR3 reads CASSRLAGDNEQFF. CDR3 sequence (DNA): TGTGCCAGCAGCCGACTAGCGGGAGACAATGAGCAGTTCTTC.